These 10 T cell receptor beta chains share one sample of origin, sequenced in a study of OX40 agonist ivuxolimab in advanced cancers. TCRdb's table, derived via immunoSEQ multiplex PCR, lists solely in-frame clones and lacks some. Of about 14,000 clones in the sample, approximately 75% were seen once. The sequenced sample was CD4+ or CD8+ T cells sorted from blood, obtained in a trial of the OX40 agonist ivuxolimab. Receptors were obtained from an adult with an advanced solid tumor such as melanoma, head and neck, liver or kidney cancer.

This clone is labeled medium-sized. This chain joins TRBV7-9 and TRBJ2-3; maybe TRBD2 (5 bases). The V end lost 5 bases, the J end lost 3 bases, and 12 bases lay between the germline ends. This CDR3 contains 14 residues. CDR1 and CDR2 (germline): SEHNR, FQNEAQ (reference sequence). The CDR3: CASSIPSRTDTQYF. CDR3 sequence (DNA): TGTGCCAGCAGCATACCTAGCAGAACAGATACGCAGTATTTT. Full variable domain (outside the CDR3, taken from reference TRBV7-9 and TRBJ2-3): DTGVSQNPRHKITKRGQNVTFRCDPISEHNRLYWYRQTLGQGPEFLTYFQNEAQLEKSRLLSDRFSAERPKGSFSTLEIQRTEQGDSAMYLCASSIPSRTDTQYFGPGTRLTVL.

The CDR3 reads CSVDDRGYNEQFF. In nucleotides, the CDR3 is TGCAGCGTTGACGACAGGGGCTACAATGAGCAGTTCTTC. The gene calls are TRBV29-1 and TRBJ2-1, with 8 nucleotides matching TRBD1. This CDR3 spans 13 amino acids. J was trimmed by 3 bases and V by 3 bases; bases with no gene match: 1. Germline CDR1 SQVTM, CDR2 ANQGSEA.

This chain connects TRBV5-4 to TRBJ1-1; D gene ambiguous. Germline V gene data show CDR1 as SGHNT and CDR2 as YYREEE (reference sequence). V was pared by 0 bases and J by 0 bases, with 9 bases between. The CDR3 consists of 15 residues. The CDR3 bases are TGTGCCAGCAGCTTGGTGTTTGGGGTGAACACTGAAGCTTTCTTT. The encoded protein is CASSLVFGVNTEAFF.

This clone occurred once. The chain recombines TRBV13 with TRBJ2-1; D remains unclear. Germline CDR1 reads PRHDT; CDR2 reads FYEKMQ (reference sequence). Trimming left V 0 bases short and J 8 bases short, with 11 bases between. The length of the CDR3 is 14 residues. The CDR3 region has the DNA TGTGCCAGCAGCTTAGGCCTCAGTTTCGATGAGCAGTTCTTC. Amino acid sequence: CASSLGLSFDEQFF.

The chain recombines TRBV29-1 with TRBJ2-7, with D unclear. In germline, CDR1 is SQVTM, CDR2 ANQGSEA. The CDR3 totals 13 residues. Trimming pared 5 bases from V and 0 bases from J, leaving 11 bases between. The CDR3 reads CSVTPISSYEQYF. In nucleotides, the CDR3 is TGCAGCGTTACCCCAATAAGCTCCTACGAGCAGTACTTC.

The chain links TRBV27 to TRBJ2-7; D is unresolved. V lost 3 bases and J 3 bases, leaving 9 bases between the germline ends. Germline V gene data show CDR1 as MNHEY and CDR2 as SMNVEV (reference sequence). The CDR3 length is 13 residues. CDR3 sequence (DNA): TGTGCCAGCAGTTTGCGGTGGGACTACGAGCAGTACTTC. Its protein product is CASSLRWDYEQYF.

The gene calls are TRBV7-9 and TRBJ2-5; 8 positions match TRBD1. The germline V gene has CDR1 SEHNR and CDR2 FQNEAQ (reference sequence). V shed 4 bases and J 5 bases; nucleotides not matched to a gene: 3. The CDR3 is 13 residues long. CDR3 sequence (DNA): TGTGCCAGCAGCTCGACAGGGGTGGAGACCCAGTACTTC. Protein sequence: CASSSTGVETQYF.

In its sample, this clone was seen once. The chain links TRBV29-1 to TRBJ2-2; D unresolved. The CDR3 runs to 12 residues. V shed 6 bases and J shed 6 bases, with 11 bases lying between them. Germline CDR1 SQVTM, CDR2 ANQGSEA. The CDR3 DNA follows: TGCAGCGTCGAGAAGTGGGCCGGGGAGCTGTTTTTT. Amino acids: CSVEKWAGELFF.

The chain links TRBV7-9 to TRBJ2-3; 11 bases are shared with TRBD2. Germline lookup yields CDR1 SEHNR and CDR2 FQNEAQ (reference sequence). Germline trimming cut 5 bases from V and 4 bases from J; bases unmatched to any gene: 8. The CDR3 consists of 16 residues. The CDR3: CASSNTSGSSPDTQYF. The CDR3, as DNA: TGTGCCAGCAGCAATACTAGCGGGAGTTCACCAGATACGCAGTATTTT.

The V and J genes are TRBV5-1 and TRBJ2-5, with D possibly matching TRBD1 (6 bases). Germline CDR1 reads SGHRS; CDR2 reads YFSETQ. The CDR3 contains 15 residues. The V end was cut by 8 bases, the J end by 1 base, with 18 bases between. This CDR3 is CASMDRTNSQETQYF. Written as DNA, the CDR3 is TGCGCCAGTATGGACAGAACGAATTCCCAAGAGACCCAGTACTTC.